The T cell receptor beta chain under discussion was sequenced for a study of T cell responses to AZD1222 COVID-19 vaccine. This CDR3 contains 13 residues. Between the trimmed V and J ends, which lost 6 bases and 1 base, there was a span of 9 bases. Germline V CDR1 and CDR2: MNHEY, SVGAGI. Profiled with immunoSEQ multiplex PCR; TCRdb holds only in-frame clones, not every one. The sample lists roughly 120,000 clones; about 88% were seen once. Sequenced material: peripheral blood, taken on day 0 of AZD1222 vaccination. The sequence was obtained from an adult in good health. The rearrangement joins TRBV6-5 to TRBJ2-5; perhaps TRBD1 as D (6 bases). The CDR3 bases are TGTGCCAGCAGCCGGACAGTCCAAGAGACCCAGTACTTC. It translates to CASSRTVQETQYF.